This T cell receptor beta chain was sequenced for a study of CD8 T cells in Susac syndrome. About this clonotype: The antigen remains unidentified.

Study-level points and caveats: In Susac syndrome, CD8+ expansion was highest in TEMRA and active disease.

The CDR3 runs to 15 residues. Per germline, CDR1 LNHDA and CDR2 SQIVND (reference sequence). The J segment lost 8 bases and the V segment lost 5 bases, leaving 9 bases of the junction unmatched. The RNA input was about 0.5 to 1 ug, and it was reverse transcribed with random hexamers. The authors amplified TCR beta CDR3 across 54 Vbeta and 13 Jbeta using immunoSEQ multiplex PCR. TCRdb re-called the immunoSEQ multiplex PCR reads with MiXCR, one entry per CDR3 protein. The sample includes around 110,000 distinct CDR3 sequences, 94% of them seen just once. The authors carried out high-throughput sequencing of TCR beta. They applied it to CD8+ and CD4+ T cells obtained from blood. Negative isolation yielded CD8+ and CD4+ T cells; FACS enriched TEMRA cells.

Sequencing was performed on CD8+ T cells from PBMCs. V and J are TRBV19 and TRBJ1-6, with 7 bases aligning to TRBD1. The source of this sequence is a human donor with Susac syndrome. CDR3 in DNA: TGTGCCAGTAGTTCCCGACAGGGTTTGGATTCACCCCTCCACTTT. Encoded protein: CASSSRQGLDSPLHF.